This T cell receptor beta chain was captured by sequencing in a study of Graves' ophthalmopathy and Graves' hyperthyroidism. Study outcomes and limitations: Blood contained most expanded thyroid clonotypes exceeding 0.001 frequency.

Being free of ophthalmopathy for 18 months of follow-up defined stable hyperthyroidism. Aged 18 to 65, hyperthyroidism patients had new diagnoses of under 2 months' duration. This clonotype was observed many times. The antigen remains undetermined. The TCR beta CDR3 regions underwent amplification from RNA transcripts. The workflow started with a first-round RT-PCR run with HTBI primers and then moved on to a second-round multiplex PCR. Each CDR3 protein gets one entry after TCRdb re-called the multiplex PCR reads with MiXCR. Here the sample spans hundreds of thousands of distinct CDR3 sequences, approximately 21% being singletons. Germline V gene sequence: CDR1 MNHNS, CDR2 SASEGT. Between the trimmed V and J ends, which lost 3 bases and 1 base, there was a span of 12 bases. The CDR3 runs 15 residues.

This rearrangement joins TRBV6-1 to TRBJ1-1, with a tentative D call TRBD1 (5 bases). Sequencing input: peripheral blood. The TCR comes from a woman younger than 35 with stable Graves' hyperthyroidism. Some clones in this sample may be carry-over from other donors' samples. CDR3 nucleotide sequence: TGTGCCAGCAGTGACGGGGCAGGCTCGAACACTGAAGCTTTCTTT. It specifies CASSDGAGSNTEAFF.